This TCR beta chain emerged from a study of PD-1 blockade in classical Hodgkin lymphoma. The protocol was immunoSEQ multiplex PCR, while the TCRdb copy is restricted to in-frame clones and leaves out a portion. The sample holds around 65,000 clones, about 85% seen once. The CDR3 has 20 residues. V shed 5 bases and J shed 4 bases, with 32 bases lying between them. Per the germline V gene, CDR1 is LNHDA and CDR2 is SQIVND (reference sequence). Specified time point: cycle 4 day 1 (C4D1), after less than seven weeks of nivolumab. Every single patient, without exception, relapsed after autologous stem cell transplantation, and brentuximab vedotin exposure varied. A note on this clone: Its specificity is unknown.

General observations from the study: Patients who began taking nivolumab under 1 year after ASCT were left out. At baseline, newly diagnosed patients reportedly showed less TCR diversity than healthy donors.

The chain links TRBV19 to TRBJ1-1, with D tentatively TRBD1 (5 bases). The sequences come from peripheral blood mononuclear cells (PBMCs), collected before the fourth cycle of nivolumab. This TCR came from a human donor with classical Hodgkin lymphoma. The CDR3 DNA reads TGTGCCAGTAGTCTCACGGGACCGCACGGGGTGAGGACGGTCAGCACTGAAGCTTTCTTT. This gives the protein CASSLTGPHGVRTVSTEAFF. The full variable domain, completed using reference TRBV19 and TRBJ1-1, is DGGITQSPKYLFRKEGQNVTLSCEQNLNHDAMYWYRQDPGQGLRLIYYSQIVNDFQKGDIAEGYSVSREKKESFPLTVTSAQKNPTAFYLCASSLTGPHGVRTVSTEAFFGQGTRLTVV.